This TCR beta chain appears in the sequencing data of a study of breast tumors, draining lymph nodes, adjacent tissues. TCRdb used MiXCR to reprocess the multiplex PCR reads, holding one entry per CDR3 protein. The sample carries fewer than 250,000 distinct CDR3 sequences, 32% recorded once. Concerning this clonotype: The antigen is not known. An end of the junction does not agree with germline; a read error may underlie this.

Regarding the study as a whole: Tumor TCR diversity was below lymph nodes but above nontumor tissue.

Samples came from axillary lymph nodes draining the breast cancer. CDR1 is MNHEY, CDR2 SVGEGT, per germline. This CDR3 is 13 amino acids long. Specimen: axillary lymph node tissue. The J gene is TRBJ2-4, the V gene TRBV6-2 or TRBV6-3; D may correspond to TRBD1 or TRBD2 (5 bases each). The clonotype comes from a female donor with breast cancer. Some clones in this sample may be carry-over from other donors' samples. The CDR3 DNA sequence: TGTGCCAGCAGTCACCCGGGACCGAACATTCGGTACTTC. Its translation: CASSHPGPNIRYF.